Listed below are T cell receptor beta chains from one sample, sequenced in a study of blood T cell repertoires in COVID-19. Assay: immunoSEQ multiplex PCR; the TCRdb copy retains only in-frame clones and omits some. This sample yields approximately 450,000 clones, of which 85% to 90% are seen a single time; 4% to 4.5% belongs to the top ten. Material for sequencing was peripheral blood. Receptor source: a woman aged 25 to 39 with acute or convalescent COVID-19. CDR3s leave out the opening cysteine and the closing phenylalanine or tryptophan.

j_call v_call cdr3_aa
TRBJ2-5 TRBV5-4 ASRAGGGQETQY
TRBJ2-7 TRBV28 ASSPRGPDGEQY
TRBJ1-5 TRBV28 ASRRGSQPQH
TRBJ2-7 TRBV27 ASRLPDREYYEQY
TRBJ1-2 TRBV28 ASRQGPNYGYT
TRBJ2-1 TRBV6-6 ASSRYPGGSNNEQF
TRBJ2-5 TRBV7-9 ASSPGRQRGYQETQY
TRBJ2-7 TRBV19 ASSPPGFYEQY
TRBJ1-1 TRBV12-3/TRBV12-4 ASSPRRVTEAF
TRBJ2-7 TRBV2 ASRAGTGAYEQY
TRBJ1-3 TRBV5-4 ASRTQGKGSGNTIY
TRBJ2-3 TRBV10-1 ASSGLPGTQY
TRBJ2-3 TRBV7-9 ASSFGQRGQVDTQY
TRBJ2-2 TRBV11-2 ASSLDGGLTNTGELF
TRBJ1-1 TRBV6-5 ASSSFDSTNTEAF
TRBJ2-7 TRBV5-1 ASSWGDRSDEQY
TRBJ1-1 TRBV28 ASSWGGYTEAF
TRBJ2-7 TRBV29-1 SAHTGSHSYEQY
TRBJ2-7 TRBV21-1 ASIPTGRGILYEQY
TRBJ2-3 TRBV7-8 ASSFGGGSADTQY
TRBJ2-5 TRBV5-6 ASSLVAGYETQY
TRBJ2-6 TRBV28 ASSQGSPGANVLT
TRBJ1-2 TRBV2 ASSEAPQIYGYT
TRBJ2-7 TRBV2 ASSGVTGNEQY
TRBJ2-3 TRBV5-1 ASRTSGYPTDTQY
TRBJ2-3 TRBV5-4 ASSQTAGGTDTQY
TRBJ2-5 TRBV28 ASRPQTGDWETQY
TRBJ2-2 TRBV5-1 ASSSWDSLNTGELF
TRBJ2-2 TRBV9 ASSAGTSPEAGELF
TRBJ1-6 TRBV27 ASSAGYDNSPLH
TRBJ2-7 TRBV28 ASRQGYEQY
TRBJ2-1 TRBV15 ATSRERTLAYNEQF
TRBJ2-1 TRBV24-1 ATSRLAGEYNEQF
TRBJ2-6 TRBV12-3/TRBV12-4 ASTSGGSNVLT
TRBJ2-3 TRBV15 ATNEEGQAHDTQY
TRBJ2-7 TRBV29-1 SVEYRVNEQY
TRBJ1-1 TRBV29-1 SVEGYGSSGAF
TRBJ2-5 TRBV5-1 ASSFNRGRYETQY
TRBJ1-5 TRBV7-8 ASSRLDRENQPQH
TRBJ2-5 TRBV14 ASSQGIRGGAAETQY
TRBJ2-1 TRBV21-1 ASSKEWGGAGGPISSYNEQF
TRBJ2-1 TRBV30 AWSRGHSYNEQF
TRBJ2-7 TRBV7-9 ASSSTPGQGNEQY
TRBJ1-5 TRBV28 ASSFSRGSNQPQH
TRBJ2-1 TRBV5-1 ASSLVNELAPTIYNEQF
TRBJ1-3 TRBV30 AWSSFLEIFSGNTIY
TRBJ1-2 TRBV5-4 ASEAGDGYT
TRBJ2-7 TRBV27 ASSRTGARSYEQY
TRBJ1-5 TRBV6-1 ASSEPYSNQPQH
TRBJ2-3 TRBV7-3 ASSPTARTDTQY
TRBJ2-2 TRBV28 ASIKTGLNTGELF
TRBJ2-1 TRBV7-8 ASSLGGFSYNEQF
TRBJ1-1 TRBV29-1 SVTPGGTEAF
TRBJ2-4 TRBV16 ASSLDREDIQY
TRBJ1-2 TRBV28 ASSPGGARSDYT
TRBJ2-7 TRBV5-4 ASSLPGQSYEQY
TRBJ2-5 TRBV7-8 ASSLAGTEETQY